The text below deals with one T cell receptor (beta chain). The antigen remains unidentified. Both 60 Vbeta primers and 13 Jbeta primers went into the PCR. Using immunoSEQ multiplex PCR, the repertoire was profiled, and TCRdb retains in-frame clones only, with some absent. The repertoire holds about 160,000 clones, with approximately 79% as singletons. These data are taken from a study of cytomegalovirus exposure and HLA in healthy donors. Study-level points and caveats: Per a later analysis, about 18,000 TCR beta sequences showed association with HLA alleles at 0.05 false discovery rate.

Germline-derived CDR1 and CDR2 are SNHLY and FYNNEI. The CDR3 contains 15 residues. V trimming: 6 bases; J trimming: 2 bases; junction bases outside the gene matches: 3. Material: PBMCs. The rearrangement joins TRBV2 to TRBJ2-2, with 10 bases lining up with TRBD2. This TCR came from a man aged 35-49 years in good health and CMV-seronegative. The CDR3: CASRRTSGNTGELFF. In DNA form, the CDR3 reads TGTGCCAGCAGAAGGACTAGCGGAAACACCGGGGAGCTGTTTTTT. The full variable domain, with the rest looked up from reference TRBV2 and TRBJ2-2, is EPEVTQTPSHQVTQMGQEVILRCVPISNHLYFYWYRQILGQKVEFLVSFYNNEISEKSEIFDDQFSVERPDGSNFTLKIRSTKLEDSAMYFCASRRTSGNTGELFFGEGSRLTVL.